This T cell receptor (beta chain) emerged from a study of cytomegalovirus exposure and HLA in healthy donors. Study-level findings and limits: The study carried out a later analysis of TCR beta sequences. It associated 16,951 of them with specific HLA alleles at a false discovery rate of 0.05.

In the case of this clone: What it binds is unknown.

Nominal health characterized the donors when sampled, though unrecorded immune exposures were likely. The PCR employed 60 Vbeta primers together with 13 Jbeta primers. TCRdb keeps only in-frame clones here, not all; method: immunoSEQ multiplex PCR. The data show around 110,000 clones, around 75% seen once. V lost 4 bases to trimming and J lost 3 bases, with 10 bases between them. The CDR3 consists of 13 residues. Germline V CDR1 and CDR2: SGHRS, YFSETQ. The receptor comes from a male donor in good health and CMV-seropositive. Sequenced material: PBMCs. J is TRBJ1-1 and V is TRBV5-1; a weak D match, TRBD1 (6 bases). The CDR3 region has the DNA TGCGCCAGCAGCCTCTCAGGGGACACTGAAGCTTTCTTT. Protein: CASSLSGDTEAFF.